Presented here are 20 T cell receptor beta chains from one specimen sequenced in a study of identical twins' blood T cells. TCRdb analysed the 5' RACE reads with MiXCR anew, one entry per CDR3 protein. The table records a few hundred thousand distinct CDR3 sequences, roughly 27% of them present only once. Sequences were obtained from PBMCs. These receptors were taken from a woman between 18 and 49 years old in good health.

This clonotype was picked up many times. V usage is TRBV12-3 or TRBV12-4 and J usage is TRBJ1-1; possibly TRBD1 for D (5 bases). The CDR3 is made up of 15 amino acids. The V end lost 5 bases, the J end lost 4 bases, and 17 bases lay between the germline ends. As DNA, the CDR3 is TGTGCCAGCAGTCCGGGACGGGGGAGTTTCACTGAAGCTTTCTTT. It specifies CASSPGRGSFTEAFF.

In this sample, this clonotype turned up many times. The CDR3 nucleotides read TGTGCCAGCAGCTTGAATTGGGGCACCGGGGAGCTGTTTTTT. Protein: CASSLNWGTGELFF. The rearrangement joins TRBV5-4 to TRBJ2-2, with unresolved D. Germline assignment: CDR1 SGHNT and CDR2 YYREEE (reference sequence). This CDR3 is built from 14 residues. Trimming cost V 1 base and J 4 bases, with 8 bases left between them.

On this clonotype: A junction boundary mismatches the germline segment, possibly from a read error. The rearrangement joins TRBV3-1 to TRBJ2-4, with 8 bases fitting TRBD1. Germline loops: CDR1 LGHDT, CDR2 YNNKEL (reference sequence). The CDR3 has 15 amino acids. The CDR3 loop is CAGSQGQGAKNIQYF. The DNA for the CDR3 is TGTGCCGGCAGCCAAGGACAGGGAGCCAAAAACATTCAGTACTTC. The full variable domain, rest sourced from reference TRBV3-1 and TRBJ2-4, is DTAVSQTPKYLVTQMGNDKSIKCEQNLGHDTMYWYKQDSKKFLKIMFSYNNKELIINETVPNRFSPKSPDKAHLNLHINSLELGDSAVYFCAGSQGQGAKNIQYFGAGTRLSVL.

This clonotype was counted only a few times. This chain uses TRBV4-3 with TRBJ2-1; perhaps TRBD2 as D (5 bases). V lost 1 base and J 8 bases, leaving 15 bases between the germline ends. This CDR3 has 15 amino acids. Germline V gene sequence: CDR1 LGHNA, CDR2 YSLEER. The CDR3 reads CASSQVFPSFDEQFF. CDR3 in DNA: TGCGCCAGCAGCCAAGTCTTTCCTAGCTTCGATGAGCAGTTCTTC.

V usage is TRBV20-1 and J usage is TRBJ1-2; 10 bases line up with TRBD1. CDR1 is DFQATT and CDR2 is SNEGSKA in the germline V gene (reference sequence). V was clipped by 5 bases and J by 4 bases; unmatched bases: 4. The CDR3 covers 13 residues. In nucleotides, the CDR3 is TGCAGTGCTGGGACAGGGGTTTCCTATGGCTACACCTTC. Translated: CSAGTGVSYGYTF.

In its sample, this clonotype was seen many times. This sequence joins TRBV10-3 and TRBJ1-6; a possible D gene is TRBD1 (5 bases). Germline V gene data show CDR1 as ENHRY and CDR2 as SYGVKD. V gave up 7 bases and J gave up 8 bases, with 12 bases separating them. The CDR3 is made up of 13 amino acids. CDR3 DNA sequence: TGTGCCATCAAAGGGGTGGTCGATTCACCCCTCCACTTT. Translation gives CAIKGVVDSPLHF.

This chain uses TRBV7-8 with TRBJ2-4; 10 bases agree with TRBD1. The CDR3 is 14 amino acids. V lost 3 bases, J lost 6 bases, and 2 bases stayed unmatched. Germline V CDR1 and CDR2: SGHVS, FQNEAQ. CDR3 protein: CASSLGQGRNIQYF. CDR3 sequence (DNA): TGTGCCAGCAGCTTGGGACAGGGGAGAAACATTCAGTACTTC.

The V and J genes are TRBV6-2 or TRBV6-3 and TRBJ2-1, with D perhaps TRBD1 (6 bases). V was trimmed by 2 bases and J by 9 bases, leaving 8 bases between them. Germline-derived CDR1 and CDR2 are MNHEY and SVGEGT. This CDR3 spans 12 amino acids. The CDR3 protein is CASSYPGAEQFF. CDR3 DNA sequence: TGTGCCAGCAGTTACCCAGGGGCTGAGCAGTTCTTC.

Concerning this clonotype: A much larger clone differs by one base, so this may be a read error. The V gene is TRBV19, the J gene TRBJ1-5; D may be TRBD1 (6 bases). V lost 6 bases, J lost 0 bases, and 12 bases lay in between. The CDR3 has 15 residues. The germline gives CDR1 LNHDA, CDR2 SQIVND (reference sequence). The CDR3 bases are TGTGCCAGTAGGAAGGGGACAACTAGCAATCAGCCCCAGCATTTT. Its protein is CASRKGTTSNQPQHF.

This chain connects TRBV20-1 to TRBJ1-5, with 7 nucleotides matching TRBD1. The germline V gene has CDR1 DFQATT and CDR2 SNEGSKA (reference sequence). The trim removed 7 bases at V and 0 bases at J, leaving 9 bases unmatched. The CDR3 extends over 15 amino acids. CDR3 sequence: CSVTGAGGSNQPQHF. The CDR3 DNA reads TGCAGTGTTACCGGAGCAGGGGGTAGCAATCAGCCCCAGCATTTT.

Regarding this clonotype: A much bigger clone sits one base away, suggesting this may be a read error. The gene calls are TRBV11-2 and TRBJ2-3; D not resolved. Trimming took off 2 bases at V and 3 bases at J, with 9 bases between the two ends. This CDR3 comprises 14 residues. Looked up from germline, CDR1 is SGHAT and CDR2 is FQNNGV. The CDR3 DNA is TGTGCCAGCAGCTTAAGGCAGATGACAGATACGCAGTATTTT. Translation gives CASSLRQMTDTQYF. Full variable domain (missing parts from reference TRBV11-2 and TRBJ2-3): EAGVAQSPRYKIIEKRQSVAFWCNPISGHATLYWYQQILGQGPKLLIQFQNNGVVDDSQLPKDRFSAERLKGVDSTLKIQPAKLEDSAVYLCASSLRQMTDTQYFGPGTRLTVL.

V gene TRBV18 combines with J gene TRBJ2-3; 8 bases are shared with TRBD1. Germline CDR1 reads KGHSH; CDR2 reads LQKENI. The CDR3 loop spans 13 amino acids. V dropped 6 bases and J dropped 2; count of bases not matched to a gene: 1. Written as DNA, the CDR3 is TGTGCCAGCTCGGGACAGGTCACAGATACGCAGTATTTT. Amino acids: CASSGQVTDTQYF.

The table lists this clonotype with many counts. This chain links TRBV3-1 with TRBJ1-1, with D tentatively TRBD1 (6 bases). V shed 3 bases and J shed 1 base, with 12 bases lying between them. The CDR3 extends over 15 amino acids. Germline assignment: CDR1 LGHDT and CDR2 YNNKEL (reference sequence). Here the CDR3 reads CASSHPGQGNTEAFF. Here the CDR3 DNA reads TGTGCCAGCAGCCATCCGGGACAAGGGAACACTGAAGCTTTCTTT.

DNA of the CDR3: TGTGCCAGCAGCTCGCGGACAGGGTATCAGCCCCAGCATTTT. It encodes CASSSRTGYQPQHF. The chain recombines TRBV7-6 with TRBJ1-5; the match to TRBD1 covers 8 bases. The length of the CDR3 is 14 residues. The germline gives CDR1 SGHVS, CDR2 FNYEAQ. J gave up 5 bases and V 4 bases, and 4 bases lay outside the gene matches.

This clonotype has only a few counts. This chain joins TRBV29-1 and TRBJ1-2, with D unresolved. The germline V gene encodes CDR1 SQVTM and CDR2 ANQGSEA. The CDR3 contains 13 residues. V was cut by 1 base and J by 10 bases, with 16 bases left in between. The CDR3 reads CSVEGRQPDVYTF. In DNA, the CDR3 is TGCAGCGTTGAAGGGAGACAACCGGATGTCTACACCTTC.

A few counts support this clonotype. The CDR3 nucleotides are TGTGCCACTCAGGCGAGCGGGAGCACAGATACGCAGTATTTT. Translated: CATQASGSTDTQYF. J is TRBJ2-3 and V is TRBV24-1, with D possibly TRBD2 on 6 matching bases. CDR1 KGHDR and CDR2 SFDVKD come from the germline V gene. The CDR3 has 14 residues. The V gene lost 10 bases and the J gene lost 0 bases, with 13 bases spanning the gap.

This clonotype showed up many times. This chain joins TRBV25-1 and TRBJ1-1, with a possible D match to TRBD1 (5 bases). Trimming cost V 8 bases and J 5 bases, with 18 bases left between them. This CDR3 has 14 residues. Germline V gene lookup returns CDR1 MGHDK and CDR2 SYGVNS. The CDR3 loop reads CASAYSQGGTEAFF. The CDR3 DNA reads as TGTGCCAGCGCTTACAGTCAGGGAGGGACTGAAGCTTTCTTT.

This clonotype has only a few counts. CDR3 bases: TGTGCCATCAGTGAAAGACAGTCTGAAGCTTTCTTT. This sequence encodes CAISERQSEAFF. The chain carries TRBV10-3 and TRBJ1-1; possibly TRBD1 for D (5 bases). The CDR3 consists of 12 residues. Trimming took off 3 bases at V and 6 bases at J, with 8 bases between the two ends. In germline, CDR1 is ENHRY, CDR2 SYGVKD.

This clonotype was detected many times. V and J are TRBV29-1 and TRBJ2-5; possibly TRBD2 for D (5 bases). The ends were cut back, 2 bases at V and 4 bases at J, with 11 bases in the middle. CDR3 size: 13 residues. In germline, CDR1 is SQVTM, CDR2 ANQGSEA. The CDR3 DNA reads as TGCAGCGTTGAAAGAGGGTGGAGAGAGACCCAGTACTTC. Its translation: CSVERGWRETQYF.

V usage is TRBV5-1 and J usage is TRBJ2-3; D gene ambiguous. V lost 3 bases and J 2 bases, leaving 13 bases between the germline ends. The CDR3 is made up of 15 amino acids. Looked up from germline, CDR1 is SGHRS and CDR2 is YFSETQ. CDR3 sequence: CASSSRHPSTDTQYF. CDR3 in DNA: TGCGCCAGCAGCTCGCGACACCCGTCCACAGATACGCAGTATTTT.